One sample yielded the 21 T cell receptor beta chains listed below, sequenced in a study of blood T cell repertoires in COVID-19. Libraries were prepared by immunoSEQ multiplex PCR; TCRdb keeps only in-frame clonotypes and omits some of them. The repertoire holds about 24,000 clones, roughly nine tenths seen once, with 5% to 5.5% in the top ten. The sequenced sample consisted of peripheral blood. The receptors originated from a man aged 50 to 60 with active COVID-19.

V usage is TRBV3-1 (or the pseudogene TRBV3-2) and J usage is TRBJ2-1; 8 bases match TRBD2. The CDR3 loop spans 16 amino acids. Germline V gives CDR1 LGHDT, CDR2 YNNKEL (reference sequence). V shed 0 bases and J 8 bases; nucleotides not matched to a gene: 9. The CDR3 loop is CASSQEEGLVGHEQFF. The CDR3 DNA sequence: TGTGCCAGCAGCCAAGAGGAGGGACTAGTCGGGCATGAGCAGTTCTTC.

The gene calls are TRBV9 and TRBJ2-2; 7 positions agree with TRBD1. The germline V gene encodes CDR1 SGDLS and CDR2 YYNGEE. The CDR3 length is 15 residues. Trimming at V came to 1 base and at J to 7 bases, leaving 7 bases not matched to a gene. CDR3 region: CASSVRDRAGGELFF. CDR3 nucleotide sequence: TGTGCCAGCAGCGTACGTGACAGGGCCGGCGGGGAGCTGTTTTTT.

The chain is built from TRBV15 and TRBJ2-3; 13 nucleotides line up with TRBD2. This CDR3 has 16 residues. J was trimmed by 2 bases and V by 3 bases; bases with no gene match: 2. Germline V gives CDR1 LNHNV, CDR2 YYDKDF (reference sequence). CDR3 region: CATSSGTSGTTDTQYF. As DNA, the CDR3 is TGTGCCACCAGCAGTGGGACTAGCGGGACCACAGATACGCAGTATTTT.

The chain couples TRBV24-1 to TRBJ1-1, with D unclear. The CDR3 is 18 amino acids. V lost 2 bases, J lost 4 bases, and 22 bases lay in between. Germline assignment: CDR1 KGHDR and CDR2 SFDVKD. The CDR3 is CATSDSSLSIEDGTEAFF. The CDR3 bases are TGTGCCACCAGTGATTCTAGTCTATCCATCGAGGATGGCACTGAAGCTTTCTTT.

This chain links TRBV5-4 with TRBJ1-1; D remains ambiguous. V dropped 0 bases and J dropped 10 bases, with 10 bases sitting between them. Germline-derived CDR1 and CDR2 are SGHNT and YYREEE (reference sequence). The CDR3 is 12 residues long. This CDR3 is CASSLDGIRAFF. In DNA form, the CDR3 reads TGTGCCAGCAGCTTGGACGGTATACGAGCTTTCTTT.

J is TRBJ2-7 and V is TRBV5-5; D is perhaps TRBD1 (5 bases). The V end was cut by 4 bases, the J end by 3 bases, with 17 bases between. Germline CDR1 SGHKS, CDR2 YYEKEE (reference sequence). The CDR3 loop spans 15 amino acids. CDR3 region: CASSLRGLKDYEQYF. As DNA, the CDR3 is TGTGCCAGCAGCCTTAGGGGCCTCAAAGACTACGAGCAGTACTTC.

This chain joins TRBV28 and TRBJ2-2, with TRBD2 matching 15 bases. Germline V gene data show CDR1 as MDHEN and CDR2 as SYDVKM. CDR3 length: 20 amino acids. V lost 5 bases and J lost 4; bases outside the gene matches: 14. The CDR3 here is CASSQPIGLAGGPGTGELFF. CDR3 coding DNA: TGTGCCAGCAGTCAGCCTATCGGACTAGCGGGAGGGCCGGGCACCGGGGAGCTGTTTTTT.

V usage is TRBV4-1 and J usage is TRBJ1-6, with a possible D match to TRBD1 (5 bases). This CDR3 has 14 residues. From germline, CDR1 is MGHRA and CDR2 YSYEKL. The V and J ends lost 0 bases and 9 bases respectively, with 9 bases between them. The DNA of the CDR3 is TGCGCCAGCAGCCAAGATCCAGGGTTTTCACCCCTCCACTTT. It is translated as CASSQDPGFSPLHF.

V gene TRBV15 combines with J gene TRBJ1-5; 7 bases align to TRBD1. The CDR3 consists of 15 residues. CDR1 and CDR2 (germline): LNHNV, YYDKDF (reference sequence). V was pared by 2 bases and J by 11 bases, with 12 bases of the junction left unmatched. The CDR3 spells CATSRSGQARTAQHF. The CDR3 region has the DNA TGTGCCACCAGCAGATCTGGACAGGCTCGAACGGCCCAGCATTTT.

In DNA, the CDR3 is TGCGCCAGCAGTTACGGGAACTACGAGCAGTACTTC. It encodes CASSYGNYEQYF. The chain employs TRBV5-1 and TRBJ2-7; TRBD2 is a possible D gene (5 bases). The germline CDR1 and CDR2 sequences are SGHRS and YFSETQ. This CDR3 region has 12 residues. V was cut by 5 bases and J by 3 bases, with 9 bases left in between.

The rearrangement uses TRBV20-1 and TRBJ2-1, with D hard to call. With 3 bases removed from V and 8 bases from J, the gap between germline ends came to 8 bases. This CDR3 has 11 residues. Germline CDR1 is DFQATT and CDR2 is SNEGSKA (reference sequence). The CDR3 here is CSASLDYEQFF. CDR3 bases: TGCAGTGCTAGTCTCGACTATGAGCAGTTCTTC.

The chain combines TRBV11-3 with TRBJ2-2; perhaps TRBD1 as D (6 bases). The V gene's germline CDR1 is SGHNT and CDR2 YENEEA. Trimming shortened V by 2 bases and J by 0 bases, and 13 bases separated the two germline ends. This CDR3 region has 17 residues. DNA for the CDR3: TGTGCCAGCAGCTTACAATACAGGGTGTCGAACACCGGGGAGCTGTTTTTT. This encodes CASSLQYRVSNTGELFF.

Note on this clone: The germline gene is not matched at one end of the junction; a read error may be the cause. The CDR3 DNA sequence: TGTGCCAGCTCTCCACCCAGCGGGAGAGTTTTAGGTGAGCAGTTCTTC. It translates to CASSPPSGRVLGEQFF. The chain is built from TRBV18 and TRBJ2-1, with 8 nucleotides matching TRBD2. Per the germline V gene, CDR1 is KGHSH and CDR2 is LQKENI. The CDR3 has 16 residues.

V usage is TRBV6-5 and J usage is TRBJ2-7; TRBD1 aligns across 9 bases. V was pared by 4 bases and J by 4 bases, with 5 bases of the junction left unmatched. This CDR3 has 14 residues. Germline V gives CDR1 MNHEY, CDR2 SVGAGI. CDR3 in DNA: TGTGCCAGCAGTTTAGGACAGGGGCCTTACGAGCAGTACTTC. Protein product: CASSLGQGPYEQYF.

The chain uses TRBV5-6 and TRBJ1-4; 8 bases map to TRBD1. The CDR3 has 14 residues. With V trimmed by 3 bases and J by 7 bases, 5 bases remained unmatched. Germline V gene sequence: CDR1 SGHDT, CDR2 YYEEEE. The CDR3 bases are TGTGCCAGCAGCTATACAGGGGGTTTTGAAAAACTGTTTTTT. The encoded protein is CASSYTGGFEKLFF.

The genes are TRBV6-2 or TRBV6-3 and TRBJ2-7; D is uncertain. This CDR3 has 13 amino acids. V lost 5 bases and J 3 bases, leaving 11 bases between the germline ends. Germline values: CDR1 MNHEY, CDR2 SVGEGT. The CDR3 DNA follows: TGTGCCAGCAGTCGCGAATATTTCTACGAGCAGTACTTC. The encoded protein is CASSREYFYEQYF.

The chain employs TRBV3-1 (or the pseudogene TRBV3-2) and TRBJ1-4; perhaps TRBD1 as D (5 bases). This CDR3 contains 17 residues. Trimming removed 3 bases at V and 4 bases at J, with 18 bases between. In germline, CDR1 is LGHDT, CDR2 YNNKEL (reference sequence). CDR3 protein: CASSHFSSGRLNEKLFF. In DNA, the CDR3 is TGTGCCAGCAGCCATTTCTCTTCAGGGCGTCTTAATGAAAAACTGTTTTTT.

This clone occurred once. The chain uses TRBV7-3 and TRBJ1-3; 7 bases are shared with TRBD1. This CDR3 has 15 residues. V shed 5 bases and J 0 bases; nucleotides not matched to a gene: 4. Per germline, CDR1 SGHTA and CDR2 FQGTGA. The CDR3 nucleotides read TGTGCCAGCAGCGCCGACAGGGACTCTGGAAACACCATATATTTT. Translated: CASSADRDSGNTIYF.

The J gene is TRBJ2-3, the V gene TRBV5-1, with TRBD2 matching over 13 bases. The ends lost 4 bases at V and 0 bases at J; junction bases unmatched: 11. The V gene's germline CDR1 is SGHRS and CDR2 YFSETQ. The CDR3 totals 19 residues. The CDR3 loop reads CASSKDPGLAGTSTDTQYF. DNA for the CDR3: TGCGCCAGCAGCAAAGACCCGGGACTAGCGGGAACTAGCACAGATACGCAGTATTTT. The variable domain in full, completed from reference TRBV5-1 and TRBJ2-3, reads KAGVTQTPRYLIKTRGQQVTLSCSPISGHRSVSWYQQTPGQGLQFLFEYFSETQRNKGNFPGRFSGRQFSNSRSEMNVSTLELGDSALYLCASSKDPGLAGTSTDTQYFGPGTRLTVL.

The chain employs TRBV19 and TRBJ1-5; TRBD1 agrees at 9 bases. The CDR3 runs to 14 residues. V shed 4 bases, J shed 5 bases, and the junction held 3 bases outside the gene matches. Per germline, CDR1 LNHDA and CDR2 SQIVND (reference sequence). CDR3 sequence (DNA): TGTGCCAGTAGTAAGGGACAGGGTTATCAGCCCCAGCATTTT. Translated, it gives CASSKGQGYQPQHF.

V and J are TRBV9 and TRBJ2-2; TRBD2 agrees at 10 bases. There are 15 residues in the CDR3. Unmatched junction bases numbered 4, after V lost 3 bases and J lost 5 bases. Germline-derived CDR1 and CDR2 are SGDLS and YYNGEE. This chain's CDR3 is CASSERGGQTGELFF. DNA of the CDR3: TGTGCCAGCAGCGAGCGGGGGGGCCAAACCGGGGAGCTGTTTTTT.